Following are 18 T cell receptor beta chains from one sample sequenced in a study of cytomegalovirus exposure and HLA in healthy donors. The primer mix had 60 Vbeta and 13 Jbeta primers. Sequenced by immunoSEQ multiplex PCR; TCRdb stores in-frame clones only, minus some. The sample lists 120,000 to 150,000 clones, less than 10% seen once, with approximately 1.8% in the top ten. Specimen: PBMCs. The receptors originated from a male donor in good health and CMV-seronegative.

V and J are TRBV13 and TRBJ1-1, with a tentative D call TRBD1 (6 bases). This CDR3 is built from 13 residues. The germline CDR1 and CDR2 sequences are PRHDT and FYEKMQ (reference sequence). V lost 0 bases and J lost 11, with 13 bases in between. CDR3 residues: CASSLGRGQGAFF. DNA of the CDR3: TGTGCCAGCAGCTTAGGGCGGGGGCAGGGTGCTTTCTTT.

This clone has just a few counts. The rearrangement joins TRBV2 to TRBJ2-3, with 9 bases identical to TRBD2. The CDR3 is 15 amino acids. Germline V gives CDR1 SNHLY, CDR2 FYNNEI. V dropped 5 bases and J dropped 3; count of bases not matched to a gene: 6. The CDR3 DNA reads TGTGCCAGCAGTCTGGCGGGGGGGGCTACAGATACGCAGTATTTT. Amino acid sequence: CASSLAGGATDTQYF. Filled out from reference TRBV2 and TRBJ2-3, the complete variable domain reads EPEVTQTPSHQVTQMGQEVILRCVPISNHLYFYWYRQILGQKVEFLVSFYNNEISEKSEIFDDQFSVERPDGSNFTLKIRSTKLEDSAMYFCASSLAGGATDTQYFGPGTRLTVL.

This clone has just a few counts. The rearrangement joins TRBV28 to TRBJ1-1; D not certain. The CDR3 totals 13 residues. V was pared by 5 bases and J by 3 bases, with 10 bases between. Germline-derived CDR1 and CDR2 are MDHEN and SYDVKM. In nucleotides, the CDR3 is TGTGCCAGCAGTCCCCTAGCATACACTGAAGCTTTCTTT. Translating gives CASSPLAYTEAFF.

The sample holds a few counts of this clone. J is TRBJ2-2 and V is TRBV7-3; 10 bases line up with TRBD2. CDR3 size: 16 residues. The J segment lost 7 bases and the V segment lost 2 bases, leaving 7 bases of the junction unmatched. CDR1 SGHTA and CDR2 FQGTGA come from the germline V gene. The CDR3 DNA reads TGTGCCAGCAGCTTAGGGCTAGCGGGAGTTGGCGGGGAGCTGTTTTTT. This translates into CASSLGLAGVGGELFF. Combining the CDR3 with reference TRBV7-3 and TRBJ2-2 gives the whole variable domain GAGVSQTPSNKVTEKGKYVELRCDPISGHTALYWYRQSLGQGPEFLIYFQGTGAADDSGLPNDRFFAVRPEGSVSTLKIQRTERGDSAVYLCASSLGLAGVGGELFFGEGSRLTVL.

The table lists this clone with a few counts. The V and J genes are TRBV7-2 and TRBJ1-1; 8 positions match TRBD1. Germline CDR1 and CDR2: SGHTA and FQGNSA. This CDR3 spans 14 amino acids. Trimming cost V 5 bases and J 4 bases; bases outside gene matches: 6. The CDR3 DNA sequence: TGTGCCAGCAGCCCCCAGGGGGCAGGCACTGAAGCTTTCTTT. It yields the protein CASSPQGAGTEAFF.

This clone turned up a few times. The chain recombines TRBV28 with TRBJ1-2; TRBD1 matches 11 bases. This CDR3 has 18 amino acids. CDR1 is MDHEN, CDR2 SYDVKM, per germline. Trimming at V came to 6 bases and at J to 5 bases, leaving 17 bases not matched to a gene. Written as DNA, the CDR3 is TGTGCCAGCAGCGCCCCCGGGACAGGGGGTCCCTCGCGATATGGCTACACCTTC. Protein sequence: CASSAPGTGGPSRYGYTF.

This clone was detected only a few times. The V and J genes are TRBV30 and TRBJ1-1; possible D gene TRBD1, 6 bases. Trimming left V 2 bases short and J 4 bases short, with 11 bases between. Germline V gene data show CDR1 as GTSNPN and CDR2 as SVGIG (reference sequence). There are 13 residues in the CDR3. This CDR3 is CAWSPGVLTEAFF. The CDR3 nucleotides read TGTGCCTGGAGTCCAGGGGTCCTCACTGAAGCTTTCTTT. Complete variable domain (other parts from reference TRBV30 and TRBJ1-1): SQTIHQWPATLVQPVGSPLSLECTVEGTSNPNLYWYRQAAGRGLQLLFYSVGIGQISSEVPQNLSASRPQDRQFILSSKKLLLSDSGFYLCAWSPGVLTEAFFGQGTRLTVV.

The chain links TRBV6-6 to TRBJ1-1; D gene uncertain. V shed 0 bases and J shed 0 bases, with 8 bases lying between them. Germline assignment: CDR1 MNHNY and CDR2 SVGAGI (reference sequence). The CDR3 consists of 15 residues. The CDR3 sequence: CASSYSGDLNTEAFF. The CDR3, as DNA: TGTGCCAGCAGTTACTCCGGGGATTTGAACACTGAAGCTTTCTTT.

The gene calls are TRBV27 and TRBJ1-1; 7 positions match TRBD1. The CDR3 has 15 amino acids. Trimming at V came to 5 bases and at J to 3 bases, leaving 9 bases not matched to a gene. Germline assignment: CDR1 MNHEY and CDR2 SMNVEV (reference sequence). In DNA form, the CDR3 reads TGTGCCAGCAGTCGCGACCTACAGGGGTACACTGAAGCTTTCTTT. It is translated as CASSRDLQGYTEAFF.

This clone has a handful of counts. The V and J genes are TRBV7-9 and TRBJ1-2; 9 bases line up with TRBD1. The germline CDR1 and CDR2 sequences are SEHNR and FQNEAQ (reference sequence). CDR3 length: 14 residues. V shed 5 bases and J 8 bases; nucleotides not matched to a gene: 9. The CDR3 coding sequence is TGTGCCAGCAGCCGGGACAGGGACGTTGGGGGCTACACCTTC. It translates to CASSRDRDVGGYTF.

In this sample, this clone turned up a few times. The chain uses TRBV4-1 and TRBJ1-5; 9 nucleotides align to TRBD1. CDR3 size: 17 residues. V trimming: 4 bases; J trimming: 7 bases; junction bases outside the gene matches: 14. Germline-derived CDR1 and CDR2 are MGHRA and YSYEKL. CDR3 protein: CASSLKPLWDREQPQHF. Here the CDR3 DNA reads TGCGCCAGCAGCCTAAAACCCCTTTGGGACAGGGAACAGCCCCAGCATTTT.

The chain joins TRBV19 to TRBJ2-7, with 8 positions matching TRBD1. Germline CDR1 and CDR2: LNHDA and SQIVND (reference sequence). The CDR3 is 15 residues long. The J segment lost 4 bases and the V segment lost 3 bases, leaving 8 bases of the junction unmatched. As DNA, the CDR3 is TGTGCCAGTAGTATTGGGCAGGGGGCTTTATACGAGCAGTACTTC. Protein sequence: CASSIGQGALYEQYF.

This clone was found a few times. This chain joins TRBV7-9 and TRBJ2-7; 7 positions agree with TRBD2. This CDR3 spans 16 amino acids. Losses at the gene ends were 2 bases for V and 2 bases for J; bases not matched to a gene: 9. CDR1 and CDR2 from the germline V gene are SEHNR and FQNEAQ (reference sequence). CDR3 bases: TGTGCCAGCAGCTTACATCGCTCGAGCGGGACCTACGAGCAGTACTTC. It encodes CASSLHRSSGTYEQYF.

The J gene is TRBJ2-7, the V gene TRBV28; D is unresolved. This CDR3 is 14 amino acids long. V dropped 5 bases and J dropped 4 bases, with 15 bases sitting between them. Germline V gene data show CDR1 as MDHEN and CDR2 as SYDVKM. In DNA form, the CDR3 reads TGTGCCAGCAGTCCCCCCGAGGTCCCGTACGAGCAGTACTTC. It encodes CASSPPEVPYEQYF.

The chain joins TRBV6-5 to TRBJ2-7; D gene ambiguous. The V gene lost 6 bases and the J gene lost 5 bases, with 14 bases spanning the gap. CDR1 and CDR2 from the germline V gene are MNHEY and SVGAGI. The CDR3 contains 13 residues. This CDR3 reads CASRGVFRHEQYF. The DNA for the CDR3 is TGTGCCAGCAGGGGCGTGTTTAGGCACGAGCAGTACTTC.

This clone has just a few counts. CDR3: CASSPGLSYEQYF. The DNA of the CDR3 is TGTGCCAGCAGCCCCGGACTTTCCTACGAGCAGTACTTC. The chain recombines TRBV6-5 with TRBJ2-7; perhaps TRBD2 as D (5 bases). V was clipped by 6 bases and J by 1 base, with 10 bases between them. Germline lookup yields CDR1 MNHEY and CDR2 SVGAGI. CDR3 length equals 13 residues.

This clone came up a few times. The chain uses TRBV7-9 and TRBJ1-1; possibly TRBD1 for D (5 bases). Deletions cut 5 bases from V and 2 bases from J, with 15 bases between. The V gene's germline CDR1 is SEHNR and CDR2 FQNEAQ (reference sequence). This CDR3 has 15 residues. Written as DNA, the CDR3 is TGTGCCAGCAGCCTTCCTCCGGGGGGAAACACTGAAGCTTTCTTT. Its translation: CASSLPPGGNTEAFF.

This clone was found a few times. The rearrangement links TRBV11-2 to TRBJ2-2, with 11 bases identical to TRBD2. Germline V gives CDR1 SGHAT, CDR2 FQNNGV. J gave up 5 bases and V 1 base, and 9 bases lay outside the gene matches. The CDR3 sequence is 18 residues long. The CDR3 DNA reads TGTGCCAGCAGCTTAGCTCGGCTAGCGGGGGGTTTTACCGGGGAGCTGTTTTTT. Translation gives CASSLARLAGGFTGELFF.